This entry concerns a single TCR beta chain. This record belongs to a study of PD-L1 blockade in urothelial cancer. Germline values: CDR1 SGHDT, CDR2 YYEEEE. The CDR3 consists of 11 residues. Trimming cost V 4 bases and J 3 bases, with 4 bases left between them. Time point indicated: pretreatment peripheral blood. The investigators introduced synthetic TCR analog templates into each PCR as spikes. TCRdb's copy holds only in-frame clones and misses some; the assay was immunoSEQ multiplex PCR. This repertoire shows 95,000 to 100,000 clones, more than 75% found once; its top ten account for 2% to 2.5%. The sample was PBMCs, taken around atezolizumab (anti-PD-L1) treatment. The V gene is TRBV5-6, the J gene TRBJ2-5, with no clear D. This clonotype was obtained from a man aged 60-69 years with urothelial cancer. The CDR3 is CASSLEETQYF. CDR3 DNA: TGTGCCAGCAGCCTCGAAGAGACCCAGTACTTC. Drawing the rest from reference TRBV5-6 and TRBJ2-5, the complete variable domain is DAGVTQSPTHLIKTRGQQVTLRCSPKSGHDTVSWYQQALGQGPQFIFQYYEEEERQRGNFPDRFSGHQFPNYSSELNVNALLLGDSALYLCASSLEETQYFGPGTRLLVL.